This record covers a single TCR beta chain. This sample is drawn from a study of siplizumab effects on memory and regulatory T cells. V lost 0 bases and J lost 6; bases outside the gene matches: 17. This CDR3 region has 19 residues. Germline V CDR1 and CDR2: GTSNPN, SVGIG (reference sequence). The assay was immunoSEQ multiplex PCR, and TCRdb's table has in-frame clones only and misses some. This sample has 100,000 or so clones, with 93% found just once. Material for sequencing was CD4+ T cells sorted from blood. V gene TRBV30 combines with J gene TRBJ2-3; 11 bases fit TRBD2. This receptor was obtained from a human donor in good health. The CDR3 DNA follows: TGTGCCTGGAGTGTAATCTGGGCGGTTAGCGGGAGGGCTGGGGATACGCAGTATTTT. Protein sequence: CAWSVIWAVSGRAGDTQYF.